The clone carrying this T cell receptor (beta chain) has only a few counts. Antigen unknown. Described treatment: oral pan-JAK inhibitor, 5-10 mg twice daily. This sample is drawn from a study of CD8+ T cells in alopecia areata. Study-level information: The drug, tofacitinib, lasted 6 to 18 months, followed by 6 months off drug. Scoring treated patients' severity relied on the percentage of scalp area affected.

Sequencing relied on a cDNA template that was reverse transcribed from extracted RNA. This table comes from immunoSEQ multiplex PCR, and its TCRdb copy is limited to in-frame clones, with some not included. The sample holds 200,000 to 250,000 clones, 40% to 45% seen once. Findings and limits, study-wide: Normal scalp had lower clonality than lesional scalp, with alopecia totalis/universalis lesions showing this most strongly. Links between baseline CD8+ expansion and response need larger treated cohorts.

CDR1 and CDR2 (germline): SGDLS, YYNGEE. The junction had 3 bases not matched to a gene; V was cut back by 0 bases and J by 4 bases. This CDR3 spans 16 amino acids. The TCR comes from a human donor with alopecia areata. The material was CD4+ T cells sorted from blood, obtained at roughly week 36, from a patient treated with tofacitinib. The rearrangement uses TRBV9 and TRBJ2-1; the match to TRBD2 covers 11 bases. CDR3 sequence reads: CASSVAGTSGYNEQFF. Here the CDR3 DNA reads TGTGCCAGCAGCGTAGCCGGGACTAGCGGATACAATGAGCAGTTCTTC.